These 23 T cell receptor beta chains were all obtained from the same sample, sequenced in a study of CD8 T cells in Susac syndrome. An amount of RNA that ranged from 0.5 to 1 ug was reverse transcribed with random hexamers. One entry per CDR3 protein results from TCRdb running MiXCR on the immunoSEQ multiplex PCR reads. The data hold under 550,000 distinct CDR3 sequences, with around 85% observed a single time. The specimen was CD8+ T cells from PBMCs. The receptors were gathered from a human donor with multiple sclerosis.

The V call is TRBV10-3, the J call TRBJ2-7; perhaps TRBD2 as D (7 bases). This CDR3 is 14 amino acids long. Germline CDR1 and CDR2: ENHRY and SYGVKD. Trimming shortened V by 6 bases and J by 1 base, and 13 bases separated the two germline ends. CDR3 in amino acids: CAIRGGTRSYEQYF. DNA of the CDR3: TGTGCCATCAGGGGGGGGACAAGATCCTACGAGCAGTACTTC.

The genes are TRBV11-2 and TRBJ2-1; perhaps TRBD2 as D (6 bases). This CDR3 contains 16 residues. V shed 0 bases and J shed 4 bases, with 13 bases lying between them. Germline values: CDR1 SGHAT, CDR2 FQNNGV. In DNA, the CDR3 is TGTGCCAGCAGCTTAGACGGCGGGATTGGTTACAATGAGCAGTTCTTC. Translated, it gives CASSLDGGIGYNEQFF. Using reference TRBV11-2 and TRBJ2-1 for the parts outside the CDR3, the full variable domain is EAGVAQSPRYKIIEKRQSVAFWCNPISGHATLYWYQQILGQGPKLLIQFQNNGVVDDSQLPKDRFSAERLKGVDSTLKIQPAKLEDSAVYLCASSLDGGIGYNEQFFGPGTRLTVL.

This rearrangement joins TRBV7-8 to TRBJ2-1, with 8 bases lining up with TRBD2. Germline CDR1 and CDR2: SGHVS and FQNEAQ. Unmatched junction bases numbered 7, after V lost 2 bases and J lost 4 bases. This CDR3 is built from 16 residues. The CDR3 protein is CASSLWASGPYNEQFF. The DNA of the CDR3 is TGTGCCAGCAGCTTATGGGCTAGCGGGCCTTACAATGAGCAGTTCTTC.

This rearrangement joins TRBV28 to TRBJ2-3; D gene ambiguous. The CDR3 has 18 residues. In germline, CDR1 is MDHEN, CDR2 SYDVKM. V lost 6 bases and J 0 bases, leaving 22 bases between the germline ends. CDR3 sequence reads: CASSLETPRRQSTDTQYF. The CDR3 DNA follows: TGTGCCAGCAGCCTCGAGACCCCCCGGCGGCAGAGCACAGATACGCAGTATTTT.

The genes are TRBV13 and TRBJ2-7; D perhaps matches TRBD1 (6 bases). CDR1 and CDR2 (germline): PRHDT, FYEKMQ (reference sequence). Between the trimmed V and J ends, which lost 4 bases and 3 bases, there was a span of 16 bases. The CDR3 spans 15 residues. CDR3 nucleotide sequence: TGTGCCAGCAGCTCCAAGGGGCAGGGGATCTACGAGCAGTACTTC. Encoded protein: CASSSKGQGIYEQYF.

The chain combines TRBV3-1 with TRBJ1-6; no clear D. Between the trimmed V and J ends, which lost 4 bases and 9 bases, there was a span of 10 bases. Germline V CDR1 and CDR2: LGHDT, YNNKEL (reference sequence). The CDR3 is 13 residues long. The CDR3 reads CASSPRPGSPLHF. The CDR3 DNA reads TGTGCCAGCAGCCCGAGGCCGGGTTCACCCCTCCACTTT.

This chain uses TRBV5-1 with TRBJ1-4, with 12 bases fitting TRBD1. This CDR3 has 15 residues. Germline-derived CDR1 and CDR2 are SGHRS and YFSETQ. With 4 bases clipped from V and 7 bases from J, the junction kept 5 bases outside the gene matches. Here the CDR3 DNA reads TGCGCCAGCAGCCAGGGGACAGGGGGCGGTGAAAAACTGTTTTTT. Protein: CASSQGTGGGEKLFF.

To note about this clonotype: One end of the junction is discordant with germline, which a read error may explain. This chain joins TRBV7-7 and TRBJ2-1; tentative D call: TRBD2 (5 bases). The CDR3 runs 15 residues. Germline assignment: CDR1 SSHAT and CDR2 FNYEAQ (reference sequence). The CDR3 spells CASSLDGRGGNEQFF. In nucleotides, the CDR3 is TGTGCTAGCAGCTTAGATGGGAGAGGCGGCAATGAGCAGTTCTTC. Filled out from reference TRBV7-7 and TRBJ2-1, the complete variable domain reads GAGVSQSPRYKVTKRGQDVTLRCDPISSHATLYWYQQALGQGPEFLTYFNYEAQPDKSGLPSDRFSAERPEGSISTLTIQRTEQRDSAMYRCASSLDGRGGNEQFFGPGTRLTVL.

The chain has TRBV27 and TRBJ2-1; D may be TRBD2 (5 bases). The V and J ends lost 6 bases and 0 bases respectively, with 12 bases between them. The CDR3 runs 15 residues. The germline V gene encodes CDR1 MNHEY and CDR2 SMNVEV (reference sequence). The CDR3 nucleotides are TGTGCCAGCAGAGTCGGGGTTAGCTCCTACAATGAGCAGTTCTTC. It encodes CASRVGVSSYNEQFF.

This clonotype was observed a single time. J is TRBJ1-2 and V is TRBV27; no reliable D call. The CDR3 extends over 15 amino acids. Trimming shortened V by 7 bases and J by 7 bases, and 22 bases separated the two germline ends. Germline-derived CDR1 and CDR2 are MNHEY and SMNVEV (reference sequence). The CDR3 nucleotides read TGTGCCAGCACTGGAGTCGGAAGCTATAGAGGTGGCTACACCTTC. Translated: CASTGVGSYRGGYTF.

The chain joins TRBV9 to TRBJ1-2; D is possibly TRBD1 (6 bases). Between the trimmed V and J ends, which lost 3 bases and 7 bases, there was a span of 19 bases. Germline V gene sequence: CDR1 SGDLS, CDR2 YYNGEE. This CDR3 spans 15 amino acids. The CDR3 DNA follows: TGTGCCAGCAGCGGCCCCCTCGAGGGGGGCGTTGGCTACACCTTC. It yields the protein CASSGPLEGGVGYTF.

This rearrangement joins TRBV2 to TRBJ1-5; TRBD1 might be the D (5 bases). CDR1 is SNHLY, CDR2 FYNNEI, per germline. Trimming shortened V by 4 bases and J by 5 bases, and 21 bases separated the two germline ends. The CDR3 is 17 amino acids. CDR3: CASSGEPGPVAHQPQHF. The CDR3 region has the DNA TGTGCCAGCAGTGGAGAGCCGGGACCCGTTGCCCATCAGCCCCAGCATTTT.

The chain is built from TRBV11-2 and TRBJ2-7; D is possibly TRBD1 or TRBD2 (7 bases each). V was cut by 3 bases and J by 7 bases, with 16 bases left in between. Per germline, CDR1 SGHAT and CDR2 FQNNGV. The CDR3 contains 14 residues. The chain's CDR3 is CASSFPQGGGEQYF. As DNA, the CDR3 is TGTGCCAGCAGCTTTCCCCAGGGGGGGGGTGAGCAGTACTTC.

V and J are TRBV5-4 and TRBJ1-1; D call uncertain. Germline V gene data show CDR1 as SGHNT and CDR2 as YYREEE (reference sequence). This CDR3 is built from 13 residues. The V and J ends lost 3 bases and 3 bases respectively, with 9 bases between them. The chain's CDR3 is CASSSTMDTEAFF. As DNA, the CDR3 is TGTGCCAGCAGCTCTACGATGGACACTGAAGCTTTCTTT.

The J gene is TRBJ1-1, the V gene TRBV29-1; no clear D. The CDR3 has 12 residues. V gave up 2 bases and J gave up 0 bases, with 4 bases separating them. Looked up from germline, CDR1 is SQVTM and CDR2 is ANQGSEA. DNA of the CDR3: TGCAGCGTTGAAATGATGAACACTGAAGCTTTCTTT. It codes for CSVEMMNTEAFF.

This clonotype was picked up a small number of times. The V call is TRBV7-8, the J call TRBJ2-1, with no clear D. V gave up 1 base and J gave up 8 bases, with 9 bases separating them. There are 13 residues in the CDR3. CDR1 and CDR2 (germline): SGHVS, FQNEAQ. CDR3 sequence: CASSLGLGDEQFF. The DNA for the CDR3 is TGTGCCAGCAGCTTAGGGCTAGGCGATGAGCAGTTCTTC.

V gene TRBV30 combines with J gene TRBJ2-5; TRBD2 is a possible D gene (5 bases). Trimming removed 0 bases at V and 2 bases at J, with 10 bases between. Germline loops: CDR1 GTSNPN, CDR2 SVGIG (reference sequence). The length of the CDR3 is 14 residues. The CDR3 protein is CAWSVQDWQETQYF. CDR3 coding DNA: TGTGCCTGGAGTGTTCAGGACTGGCAAGAGACCCAGTACTTC.

This sequence joins TRBV6-5 and TRBJ1-2; 8 bases align to TRBD1. With 4 bases clipped from V and 8 bases from J, the junction kept 18 bases outside the gene matches. This CDR3 region has 17 residues. In germline, CDR1 is MNHEY, CDR2 SVGAGI. Here the CDR3 reads CASSSQQGVRGRGGYTF. CDR3 nucleotides: TGTGCCAGCAGTTCTCAACAGGGGGTGAGGGGTCGTGGCGGCTACACCTTC.

V gene TRBV2 combines with J gene TRBJ2-1; 10 bases are shared with TRBD2. Losses at the gene ends were 10 bases for V and 8 bases for J; bases not matched to a gene: 11. This CDR3 is 14 amino acids long. Germline CDR1 reads SNHLY; CDR2 reads FYNNEI. CDR3 in DNA: TGTGCCACCTCCCCCAGCGGGAGGGCCGATGAGCAGTTCTTC. Protein: CATSPSGRADEQFF.

This chain links TRBV11-2 with TRBJ2-3; a weak D match, TRBD2 (6 bases). Trimming pared 6 bases from V and 4 bases from J, leaving 14 bases between. The germline gives CDR1 SGHAT, CDR2 FQNNGV. The CDR3 contains 14 residues. The CDR3 sequence: CASRGGEAADTQYF. DNA of the CDR3: TGTGCCAGCAGGGGCGGGGAGGCTGCAGATACGCAGTATTTT. The whole variable domain, remainder taken from reference TRBV11-2 and TRBJ2-3, is EAGVAQSPRYKIIEKRQSVAFWCNPISGHATLYWYQQILGQGPKLLIQFQNNGVVDDSQLPKDRFSAERLKGVDSTLKIQPAKLEDSAVYLCASRGGEAADTQYFGPGTRLTVL.

The V gene is TRBV7-9, the J gene TRBJ2-5; D is unclear. The CDR3 runs 15 residues. The V end was cut by 5 bases, the J end by 5 bases, with 18 bases between. Germline V gene lookup returns CDR1 SEHNR and CDR2 FQNEAQ (reference sequence). This chain's CDR3 is CASSPWASSDETQYF. The CDR3 region has the DNA TGTGCCAGCAGCCCGTGGGCTAGTAGTGACGAGACCCAGTACTTC.

The genes are TRBV7-9 and TRBJ2-3; D is unclear. V was cut by 5 bases and J by 5 bases, with 8 bases left in between. The length of the CDR3 is 12 residues. Germline V gene lookup returns CDR1 SEHNR and CDR2 FQNEAQ (reference sequence). The CDR3: CASSPSVDTQYF. CDR3 DNA sequence: TGTGCCAGCAGCCCCTCTGTAGATACGCAGTATTTT.

This chain connects TRBV25-1 to TRBJ2-7, with D perhaps TRBD2 (5 bases). Trimming stripped 2 bases from V and 0 bases from J, with 14 bases between. This CDR3 comprises 16 residues. The germline CDR1 and CDR2 sequences are MGHDK and SYGVNS. For the CDR3, the DNA is TGTGCCAGCAGTGAAACCGGGGAACGTCTCTCCTACGAGCAGTACTTC. It is translated as CASSETGERLSYEQYF.